This T cell receptor (beta chain) is drawn from a study of T cells in Graves' hyperthyroidism and ophthalmopathy. Using RNA transcripts as the source, TCR beta CDR3 regions were amplified. With the HTBI primer set, the TCR CDR3 went through a first round of RT-PCR. MiXCR, run by TCRdb on the multiplex PCR reads, gives a single entry per CDR3 protein. The sample carries approximately 350,000 distinct CDR3 sequences, 15% recorded once. Trimming left V 5 bases short and J 10 bases short, with 15 bases between. CDR1 is DFQATT and CDR2 is SNEGSKA in the germline V gene (reference sequence). The CDR3 contains 12 residues. This clonotype was picked up many times.

The V gene is TRBV20-1, the J gene TRBJ2-1, with D possibly being TRBD1 (6 bases). The receptor was isolated from a woman in her sixties with Graves' ophthalmopathy. The sequenced material came from blood. CDR3 region: CSASPGTTEQFF. CDR3 DNA sequence: TGCAGTGCTTCTCCCGGGACAACAGAGCAGTTCTTC.